This T cell receptor (beta chain) was profiled in a study of cytomegalovirus exposure and HLA in healthy donors (dated by TCRdb to the late 2010s). Background on the whole study: An earlier analysis of approximately 590 of the donors reported more than 250 Gb of sequence data and 120 million or so unique TCR beta sequences from 150 million to 200 million T cells. Roughly 300 gigabases of sequencing data and around 87 million unique TCR sequences were included in an early release covering 550 to 800 HLA-typed donors. Of the 300 to 500 genotyped donors, 70% to 90% were placed in the genetic ancestry cluster associated with self-reported Caucasian donors. The aim of the study was to test whether cataloging public T cell receptors could identify signatures of past pathogen exposure. The T cell repertoires of 666 subjects were profiled by immunosequencing and related to cytomegalovirus serostatus. Besides the first cohort of some 670 subjects, a separate validation cohort made up of about 120 different subjects was used. To predict cytomegalovirus infection status, the study brought together high-throughput TCR immunosequencing, statistical association of individual TCRs with disease status, and machine learning. In a later analysis, previously published TCR beta repertoires from 550 to 700 donors were re-analyzed and high-resolution HLA genotyping was added so that TCR occurrence patterns could be studied. Rather than using new phenotypic data, the later analysis identified candidate immune exposures from TCR beta sequences and from how often those sequences occurred across donors. An earlier analysis of a few hundred of the donors applied high-throughput TCR beta sequencing to assess whether each TCR beta V gene segment acted as functional or pseudogenic. Donor age, sex, ethnicity and CMV serostatus were compiled together with the repertoire data. In a later genetic analysis, genome-wide SNP genotypes for about three fifths of the 666 donors were used, and that subset was treated as a discovery cohort. Every discovery cohort repertoire had been produced on one sequencing platform. HLA typing included class I and class II loci at four-digit resolution. Typing coverage varied by locus: about 620-630 donors for A, B, C, DRB1 and DQB1; approximately 500 for DQA1; about 600 for DPA1; roughly 450 for DPB1. Several DR-DQ haplotypes were handled as single units for association and clustering because linkage in the cohort was strong. Across under 500 genotyped donors of the cohort, an average of approximately 240,000 unique TCR beta nucleotide sequences per donor were sequenced, and about a sixth of those sequences were non-productive. The research as a whole found: A group of highly shared sequence variants was considered likely to be a technical artifact of the sequencing pipeline. In a later genetic analysis, a missense DCLRE1C variant was associated with V-gene and J-gene trimming of TCR beta chains, and the association was replicated in an independent cohort. Compared with the approximately 670-donor mean, donors in an Asian-associated ancestry cluster had fewer N-insertions in productive TCRs, according to a later genetic analysis. Across donors, most TCR sequences were observed very rarely, whereas some public TCRs were present in many individuals. In vitro tests confirmed that a few of the cytomegalovirus-associated TCR beta chains recognize cytomegalovirus antigens. Because some donors lacked HLA typing at each locus, the association tests relied only on the typed subset. A later analysis reported that several top co-occurrence clusters appeared linked to parvovirus B19, influenza, CMV and Epstein-Barr virus. The study listed 164 TCR beta chains as associated with cytomegalovirus. It was suggested by the authors that the approach could potentially be generalized to other disease states and immunological phenotypes. Because counts were too low, more than 15 rarely observed V segments, including chromosome 9 orphons, were excluded from the earlier analysis of fewer than 650 of the donors. Roughly uniform sequencing depth across donors was assumed in presence/absence analyses, although this assumption may not hold. In a later analysis, HLA-associated TCR beta chains were found to be more clonally expanded and to have lower generation probabilities than equally common non-associated chains. Correlated functional status among segregating V segments might reflect linkage disequilibrium, but an unknown experimental factor could not be ruled out. The classifier was reported to diagnose cytomegalovirus status with high specificity and sensitivity in both the original and validation cohorts. Some IMGT-functional V segments, including TRBV6-2 and TRBV6-3, could not be told apart with the 87-base-pair reads, so those segments were excluded. A later analysis associated 16,951 TCR beta sequences with specific HLA alleles at a false discovery rate of 0.05. In a later analysis, TCR association rates were found to vary across HLA loci, with the most associated TCRs seen for DRB1 alleles and the fewest for HLA-C alleles. According to a later analysis, most CMV-associated TCR beta chains appeared to be HLA-restricted, and the HLA associations seemed to be driven largely by CMV exposure. When HLA alleles, especially DR and DQ, strongly co-occurred, attributing TCR associations to individual alleles was difficult. In an earlier analysis of more than 500 of the donors, most TCR beta V segments appeared in productive rearrangements about 87% or about 30% of the time, broadly matching IMGT annotations. Only TCR beta chains were sequenced in this cohort, and the absence of alpha or paired-chain data limited detectable features. Immune exposure information for the cohort was limited to CMV serostatus. A further reported finding was that TCR beta sequences accurately predicted the HLA-A and HLA-B alleles for most subjects in the first cohort.

The cohort comprised fewer than 750 healthy bone marrow donors. All cohort members were sampled while nominally healthy, although unrecorded immune exposures were likely present. The donor tested CMV seronegative, placing the donor among the roughly 400 seronegative members of the cohort. A peripheral blood sample was collected from each donor, and TCR beta sequencing was performed on peripheral blood mononuclear cells. Genomic DNA was extracted from the blood cell samples with the Qiagen DNeasy Blood Extraction Kit. For CDR1 and CDR2, the germline V gene lists SNHLY and FYNNEI. The CDR3 runs 13 amino acids, cysteine and phenylalanine included. Just CDR3 DNA is preserved here, 39 bases in frame from base 1. Libraries were constructed by the immunoSEQ multiplex PCR assay. For the multiplex PCR, a mixture combining 60 forward primers for TCR Vbeta segments and 13 reverse primers for TCR Jbeta segments was used. The CDR3 region of rearranged TCR beta genes was amplified from genomic DNA with a multiplex PCR assay. The Illumina HiSeq System was used to sequence the amplified TCR beta libraries as 87-base-pair reads. On the authors' methods: Across the 670 or so repertoires, a later analysis counted approximately 83 million unique TCR beta chains, approximately 12 million of which were shared by at least two donors. Raw reads were error-corrected and collapsed into unique sequences by a nearest-neighbor algorithm in which closely related sequences were merged to remove PCR and sequencing errors. CDR3 sequences were aligned to IMGT reference sequences to assign V, D and J gene segments. For a sequence to be retained, a match of at least six nucleotides was required to both a V gene segment and a J gene segment. A rearrangement counted as productive if the CDR3 had no stop codons and remained in frame with V and J, and every other rearrangement counted as non-productive. Following IMGT convention, CDR3 was defined as the stretch from the second conserved V-encoded cysteine to the conserved J-encoded phenylalanine. Sequences without an unambiguous match to a single V gene segment were excluded from the earlier analysis of about 640 of the donors. In an earlier analysis of some 590 of the donors, a V segment was called functional when productive rearrangements were above 56.7%, and segregating when the standard deviation between donors exceeded 5%. A statistical classification framework was built for diagnosing cytomegalovirus status from the catalog of TCR beta chain sequences. In a later analysis, V and J genes were assigned by comparing TCR nucleotide sequences against IMGT/GENE-DB human TR gene sequences. A later analysis assigned CDR3 sequences and most-parsimonious VDJ recombination scenarios with the TCRdist pipeline. In a later analysis, each TCR beta chain was defined by its CDR3 amino acid sequence together with its V-gene family, and reads without a unique V-gene family were excluded. In a later analysis, 550 to 650 highly shared, low-generation-probability nucleotide sequences were removed to address suspected cross-contamination and a sequencing artifact. In a later analysis, a clonal expansion index was calculated for each public chain from normalized within-repertoire ranks of inferred template counts. A later analysis computed generation probabilities with a VDJ recombination model fitted to out-of-frame rearrangements, and checked the results against IGoR. A later analysis scored TCR-TCR, TCR-HLA and TCR-CMV co-occurrence with hypergeometric tests, applying a repertoire-size bias correction to TCR pairs. To estimate false discovery rates, a later analysis permuted the HLA or CMV assignments 20 times. A later analysis grouped co-occurring TCRs with DBSCAN, adding TCRdist sequence similarity when clustering within HLA-allele-positive subsets. Repertoires with fewer than 30,000 or more than 120,000 public chains, plus five repertoires with anomalous nucleotide sharing, were excluded from co-occurrence clustering. This is the immuneACCESS table as TCRdb keeps it, with only in-frame sequences that have V and J called. A part of the clones is gone; compared with another copy, unresolved V genes explain less than half, and the rest is unexplained. V and J calls and clone size are those listed in that table; D and trimming were worked out from the DNA. This sample holds approximately 150,000 clones; about 80% were observed only once. The leading ten clones occupy about 1.3% of the sample.

The sample holds one count of this clone. The specificity of this receptor is unknown. No quality values exist for individual bases; no much larger clone is one base distant. The source of this sequence is a man aged 25-40 years in good health and CMV-seronegative. Sequencing input: PBMCs. The rearranged segments are TRBV2 and TRBJ2-5; the best D guess is TRBD2, with 6 bases matching. The DNA end is a closer match to TRBJ2-7, so the J assignment may be wrong. The CDR3 region reads CASSIRRDGEQYF. In nucleotide form, the sequence is TGTGCCAGCTCTATTAGGCGGGACGGCGAGCAGTACTTC.